The 13 T cell receptor beta chains presented below share a single source sample, sequenced in a study of blood T cell repertoires in COVID-19 (dated by TCRdb to the early 2020s). The method behind the library was the immunoSEQ multiplex PCR assay. The source is immuneACCESS, and TCRdb retained only in-frame sequences with V and J called. Part of the clones is not carried over; for the studies checked, unresolved V genes explain less than half of this, and the remainder is unexplained. This sample gives about 230,000 clones in total; approximately 80% of them show up just once. The ten largest clones take up around 7.2% of the sample. The sequencing sample was made of peripheral blood. Every receptor here comes from a woman in her forties or fifties with acute or convalescent COVID-19.

This clone is a singleton in its sample. This chain connects TRBV5-1 to TRBJ2-1; TRBD2 aligns across 9 bases. The CDR3 has 16 residues. Looked up from germline, CDR1 is SGHRS and CDR2 is YFSETQ. Unmatched junction bases numbered 11, after V lost 0 bases and J lost 10 bases. The CDR3 here is CASSLDLAGLMGEQFF. The CDR3, as DNA: TGCGCCAGCAGCTTGGACCTAGCGGGGCTGATGGGGGAGCAGTTCTTC.

A single count supports this clone. The V and J genes are TRBV6-5 and TRBJ1-1; D unclear. The CDR3 has 16 amino acids. V shed 0 bases and J shed 0 bases, with 11 bases lying between them. Germline V gene lookup returns CDR1 MNHEY and CDR2 SVGAGI. The CDR3 DNA reads TGTGCCAGCAGTTACTCGCATGGGCAATTGAACACTGAAGCTTTCTTT. Its protein product is CASSYSHGQLNTEAFF.

The chain couples TRBV5-1 to TRBJ1-4; 8 bases are a match to TRBD1. The CDR3 consists of 15 residues. V shed 4 bases, J shed 8 bases, and the junction held 10 bases outside the gene matches. CDR1 SGHRS and CDR2 YFSETQ come from the germline V gene. CDR3 protein: CASSPTTGEDEKLFF. CDR3 nucleotides: TGCGCCAGCAGCCCGACGACAGGGGAGGACGAAAAACTGTTTTTT.

The chain combines TRBV7-3 with TRBJ1-6, with TRBD1 identical over 10 bases. This CDR3 contains 16 residues. The germline V gene encodes CDR1 SGHTA and CDR2 FQGTGA. With 5 bases clipped from V and 7 bases from J, the junction kept 8 bases outside the gene matches. The CDR3 loop reads CASSKTGGAGNSPLHF. CDR3 in DNA: TGTGCCAGCAGCAAGACAGGGGGCGCGGGGAATTCACCCCTCCACTTT.

This chain uses TRBV19 with TRBJ1-1; no firm D call. This CDR3 region has 12 residues. With 3 bases removed from V and 7 bases from J, the gap between germline ends came to 9 bases. Germline CDR1 reads LNHDA; CDR2 reads SQIVND (reference sequence). CDR3 nucleotides: TGTGCCAGTAGTATGTCCCTCAGTGAAGCTTTCTTT. Its protein product is CASSMSLSEAFF.

This rearrangement joins TRBV7-2 to TRBJ2-6; no reliable D call. CDR3 length: 15 residues. The V gene lost 0 bases and the J gene lost 4 bases, with 7 bases spanning the gap. Germline lookup yields CDR1 SGHTA and CDR2 FQGNSA. CDR3 nucleotides: TGTGCCAGCAGCTTAGCCGTGGCAGGGGCCAACGTCCTGACTTTC. It encodes CASSLAVAGANVLTF. The variable domain in full, completed from reference TRBV7-2 and TRBJ2-6, reads GAGVSQSPSNKVTEKGKDVELRCDPISGHTALYWYRQSLGQGLEFLIYFQGNSAPDKSGLPSDRFSAERTGGSVSTLTIQRTQQEDSAVYLCASSLAVAGANVLTFGAGSRLTVL.

This chain joins TRBV20-1 and TRBJ2-4; TRBD1 aligns across 7 bases. V gave up 3 bases and J gave up 3 bases; unmatched junction bases: 5. Germline CDR1 DFQATT, CDR2 SNEGSKA (reference sequence). This CDR3 has 14 residues. Here the CDR3 reads CSASGDSGKNIQYF. CDR3 coding DNA: TGCAGTGCTAGTGGGGACAGTGGCAAAAACATTCAGTACTTC.

At least ten counts were recorded for this clone. The identical CDR3 is also encoded by other nucleotide sequences in the sample. The chain uses TRBV9 and TRBJ1-2, with D perhaps matching TRBD1 (5 bases). Deletions cut 3 bases from V and 7 bases from J, with 13 bases between. Germline CDR1 is SGDLS and CDR2 is YYNGEE. The CDR3 length is 13 residues. CDR3 DNA sequence: TGTGCCAGCAGCGCGGGGGAGGGTCGTGGCTACACCTTC. It is translated as CASSAGEGRGYTF.

This chain joins TRBV13 and TRBJ2-1; TRBD1 matches at 9 bases. The germline CDR1 and CDR2 sequences are PRHDT and FYEKMQ (reference sequence). The V gene end was trimmed by 0 bases and the J gene end by 12 bases; junction bases not matched to a gene: 3. The CDR3 loop spans 13 amino acids. The CDR3 loop is CASSLGGQGWQFF. The CDR3, as DNA: TGTGCCAGCAGCTTAGGGGGACAGGGATGGCAGTTCTTC.

J is TRBJ2-5 and V is TRBV5-4; 9 positions agree with TRBD2. This CDR3 comprises 16 residues. The ends lost 4 bases at V and 1 base at J; junction bases unmatched: 8. The V gene's germline CDR1 is SGHNT and CDR2 YYREEE (reference sequence). The CDR3 DNA sequence: TGTGCCAGCAGCCTGGGCGCTAGCGGGGCCCAAGAGACCCAGTACTTC. It translates to CASSLGASGAQETQYF.

This chain uses TRBV28 with TRBJ2-3; 11 positions agree with TRBD2. J was trimmed by 5 bases and V by 1 base; bases with no gene match: 8. Germline loops: CDR1 MDHEN, CDR2 SYDVKM. The CDR3 runs 17 residues. The CDR3 sequence: CASSLLVTSGDLDTQYF. The CDR3 DNA reads TGTGCCAGCAGTTTATTGGTGACTAGCGGGGACCTAGATACGCAGTATTTT.

V and J are TRBV27 and TRBJ2-3; 8 nucleotides align to TRBD1. Germline lookup yields CDR1 MNHEY and CDR2 SMNVEV (reference sequence). Trimming at V came to 2 bases and at J to 2 bases, leaving 3 bases not matched to a gene. CDR3 length: 15 residues. CDR3 nucleotides: TGTGCCAGCAGTTTAGGGACAGGAAACACAGATACGCAGTATTTT. Translating gives CASSLGTGNTDTQYF.

Only one count was recorded for this clone. The chain couples TRBV9 to TRBJ2-3; D is perhaps TRBD1 (6 bases). This CDR3 spans 16 amino acids. Germline V CDR1 and CDR2: SGDLS, YYNGEE. The V end was cut by 3 bases, the J end by 2 bases, with 16 bases between. The CDR3 nucleotides are TGTGCCAGCAGCGCACAGGGAAGGGCGAACACAGATACGCAGTATTTT. Translation gives CASSAQGRANTDTQYF.